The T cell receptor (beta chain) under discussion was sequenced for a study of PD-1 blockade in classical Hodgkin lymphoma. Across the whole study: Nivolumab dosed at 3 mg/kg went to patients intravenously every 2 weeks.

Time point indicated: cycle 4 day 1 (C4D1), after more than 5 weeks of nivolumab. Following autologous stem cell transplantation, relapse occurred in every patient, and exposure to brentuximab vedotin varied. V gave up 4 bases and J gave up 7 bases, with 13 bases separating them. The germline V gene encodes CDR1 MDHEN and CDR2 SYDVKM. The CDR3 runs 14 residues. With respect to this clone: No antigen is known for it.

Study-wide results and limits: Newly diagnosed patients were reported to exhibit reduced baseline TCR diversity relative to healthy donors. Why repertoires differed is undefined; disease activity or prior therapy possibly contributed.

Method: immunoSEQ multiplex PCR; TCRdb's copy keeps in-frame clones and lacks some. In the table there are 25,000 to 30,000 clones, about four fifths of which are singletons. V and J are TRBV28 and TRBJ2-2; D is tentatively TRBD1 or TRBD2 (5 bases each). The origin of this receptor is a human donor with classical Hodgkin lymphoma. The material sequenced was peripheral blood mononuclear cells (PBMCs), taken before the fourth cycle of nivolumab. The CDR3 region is CASSYEGFDGELFF. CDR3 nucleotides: TGTGCCAGCAGTTACGAGGGGTTTGACGGGGAGCTGTTTTTT.